Below, 7 T cell receptor beta chains from the same sample are listed, as sequenced in a study of technical replicates of blood from four donors (TCRdb year 2017). Libraries were prepared through the immunoSEQ multiplex PCR assay. The clones in this table, taken by TCRdb from immuneACCESS, are in-frame only. Not every clone is retained; where verified, under half of the shortfall comes from an unresolved V gene, and the cause of the rest is unknown. The sample yields fewer than 100,000 clones; approximately 97% were counted once. Jointly, the top ten make up more than 0.15% of the sample. Sequenced material: T cells isolated from PBMCs. The receptors stem from a human donor in good health.

The chain has TRBV30 and TRBJ1-2; 9 nucleotides agree with TRBD1. J lost 4 bases, V lost 5 bases, and 8 bases had no gene match. The CDR3 runs to 14 residues. Germline V lookup: CDR1 GTSNPN, CDR2 SVGIG (reference sequence). DNA for the CDR3: TGTGCCTGGGGGTGGACAGGGGAGACCTATGGCTACACCTTC. It translates to CAWGWTGETYGYTF.

The chain combines TRBV19 with TRBJ1-1; 8 bases are a match to TRBD1. V was pared by 5 bases and J by 3 bases, with 5 bases of the junction left unmatched. The CDR3 spans 14 residues. Germline V CDR1 and CDR2: LNHDA, SQIVND (reference sequence). The CDR3 coding sequence is TGTGCCAGTAGTTCTGGACAGGGCTACACTGAAGCTTTCTTT. Protein: CASSSGQGYTEAFF.

The rearrangement links TRBV10-3 to TRBJ1-2, with D possibly matching TRBD1 (5 bases). V was cut by 1 base and J by 4 bases, with 13 bases left in between. Per the germline V gene, CDR1 is ENHRY and CDR2 is SYGVKD. This CDR3 has 15 amino acids. CDR3 in DNA: TGTGCCATCAGTGAGTTAATTCGGGGGGGCTATGGCTACACCTTC. It codes for CAISELIRGGYGYTF.

The chain's CDR3 is CATHTSGYTGELFF. As DNA, the CDR3 is TGTGCCACCCATACTAGCGGGTACACCGGGGAGCTGTTTTTT. The chain carries TRBV5-4 and TRBJ2-2; 9 nucleotides line up with TRBD2. The CDR3 length is 14 residues. Germline CDR1 reads SGHNT; CDR2 reads YYREEE (reference sequence). V gave up 9 bases and J gave up 3 bases; unmatched junction bases: 6.

This chain connects TRBV10-2 to TRBJ1-3; tentative D call: TRBD1 (5 bases). The CDR3 length is 13 residues. The V and J ends lost 7 bases and 2 bases respectively, with 9 bases between them. Germline assignment: CDR1 WSHSY and CDR2 SAAADI. This CDR3 reads CASTRGTGNTIYF. In nucleotides, the CDR3 is TGCGCCAGCACCCGGGGGACTGGAAACACCATATATTTT.

The rearrangement links TRBV28 to TRBJ2-3, with a weak D call TRBD2 (5 bases). V lost 10 bases to trimming and J lost 0 bases, with 11 bases between them. The CDR3 sequence is 13 residues long. CDR1 is MDHEN and CDR2 is SYDVKM in the germline V gene. The CDR3 reads CATRSGSTDTQYF. DNA for the CDR3: TGTGCCACCCGGAGCGGAAGCACAGATACGCAGTATTTT. Full variable domain (remainder filled in from reference TRBV28 and TRBJ2-3): DVKVTQSSRYLVKRTGEKVFLECVQDMDHENMFWYRQDPGLGLRLIYFSYDVKMKEKGDIPEGYSVSREKKERFSLILESASTNQTSMYLCATRSGSTDTQYFGPGTRLTVL.

The chain carries TRBV11-3 and TRBJ2-7; tentative D call: TRBD1 (5 bases). The germline gives CDR1 SGHNT, CDR2 YENEEA. CDR3 length equals 12 residues. The ends were cut back, 5 bases at V and 4 bases at J, with 9 bases in the middle. This chain's CDR3 is CASSIQGYEQYF. The CDR3 DNA sequence: TGTGCCAGCAGCATTCAGGGATACGAGCAGTACTTC. The full variable domain, its missing parts supplied by reference TRBV11-3 and TRBJ2-7, is EAGVVQSPRYKIIEKKQPVAFWCNPISGHNTLYWYLQNLGQGPELLIRYENEEAVDDSQLPKDRFSAERLKGVDSTLKIQPAELGDSAVYLCASSIQGYEQYFGPGTRLTVT.